Following are 29 T cell receptor beta chains from one sample sequenced in a study of cytomegalovirus exposure and HLA in healthy donors. PCR primers comprised 60 Vbeta and 13 Jbeta primers. Assay: immunoSEQ multiplex PCR; the TCRdb copy retains only in-frame clones and omits some. The sample shows more than 95,000 clones, less than 80% of them seen only once. The sequenced sample was PBMCs. These receptors were obtained from a man in his fifties or sixties in good health and CMV-seronegative.

As DNA, the CDR3 is TGTGCCAGCAGCTTAACTGGAGGGGACACCATATATTTT. The encoded protein is CASSLTGGDTIYF. The gene calls are TRBV7-3 and TRBJ1-3; possible D gene TRBD1, 5 bases. V was cut by 0 bases and J by 8 bases, with 8 bases left in between. CDR3 length: 13 residues. The germline V gene has CDR1 SGHTA and CDR2 FQGTGA.

The chain joins TRBV11-1 to TRBJ2-3, with D tentatively TRBD2 (6 bases). The germline V gene has CDR1 SGHAT and CDR2 FQDESV (reference sequence). V was shortened by 1 base and J by 5 bases, with 10 bases between the two germline ends. The CDR3 covers 14 residues. This CDR3 is CASSLGVGGDTQYF. In DNA, the CDR3 is TGTGCCAGCAGCTTAGGGGTCGGGGGAGATACGCAGTATTTT.

The V call is TRBV19, the J call TRBJ2-6, with 8 bases lining up with TRBD1. The V gene end was trimmed by 7 bases and the J gene end by 3 bases; junction bases not matched to a gene: 5. The CDR3 has 15 amino acids. CDR1 and CDR2 (germline): LNHDA, SQIVND (reference sequence). The CDR3 spells CASTRGLGGANVLTF. CDR3 bases: TGTGCCAGTACCAGGGGGCTGGGTGGGGCCAACGTCCTGACTTTC.

V usage is TRBV6-5 and J usage is TRBJ1-6; D possibly corresponds to TRBD1 (6 bases). The V end lost 5 bases, the J end lost 9 bases, and 11 bases lay between the germline ends. Looked up from germline, CDR1 is MNHEY and CDR2 is SVGAGI. The CDR3 length is 13 residues. The CDR3 DNA follows: TGTGCCAGCAGTGAACGACAGGTTTCACCCCTCCACTTT. Its translation: CASSERQVSPLHF.

This clone appeared a few times. The chain has TRBV6-1 and TRBJ2-7; 8 nucleotides align to TRBD2. This CDR3 is built from 14 residues. Unmatched junction bases numbered 6, after V lost 6 bases and J lost 2 bases. Germline CDR1 MNHNS, CDR2 SASEGT. Here the CDR3 reads CASSTRRGAYEQYF. In DNA form, the CDR3 reads TGTGCCAGCAGCACTCGGCGGGGGGCCTACGAGCAGTACTTC.

About this clone itself: One end of the junction does not line up with germline, which may come from a read error. V and J are TRBV19 and TRBJ2-1; 8 nucleotides align to TRBD2. The CDR3 runs to 14 residues. CDR1 is LNHDA, CDR2 SQIVND, per germline (reference sequence). As DNA, the CDR3 is TGTGCGAGTAGGATCGGGGGGGATGACAATGAGCAGTTCTTC. Amino acids: CASRIGGDDNEQFF.

The chain employs TRBV30 and TRBJ1-5; possible D gene TRBD1, 5 bases. The CDR3 contains 14 residues. Per germline, CDR1 GTSNPN and CDR2 SVGIG (reference sequence). V lost 1 base and J lost 0, with 7 bases in between. The CDR3 DNA sequence: TGTGCCTGGAGTGGGACATCTAGCAATCAGCCCCAGCATTTT. This translates into CAWSGTSSNQPQHF.

V is TRBV7-2 and J is TRBJ1-2; possible D gene TRBD1, 5 bases. Germline CDR1 SGHTA, CDR2 FQGNSA. There are 14 residues in the CDR3. V lost 3 bases, J lost 4 bases, and 12 bases lay in between. The CDR3 nucleotides are TGTGCCAGCAGCTTGACATGGGGCGGCTATGGCTACACCTTC. As protein: CASSLTWGGYGYTF.

The chain uses TRBV5-1 and TRBJ1-4; 8 bases agree with TRBD1. Per the germline V gene, CDR1 is SGHRS and CDR2 is YFSETQ. J lost 7 bases, V lost 3 bases, and 5 bases had no gene match. This CDR3 has 14 residues. CDR3 coding DNA: TGCGCCAGCAGCTCACAGGGGGGACTTGAAAAACTGTTTTTT. Amino acids: CASSSQGGLEKLFF.

The chain combines TRBV18 with TRBJ1-1, with 10 bases identical to TRBD1. The CDR3 spans 18 residues. Germline V gene data show CDR1 as KGHSH and CDR2 as LQKENI. V was pared by 2 bases and J by 0 bases, with 9 bases of the junction left unmatched. CDR3 DNA sequence: TGTGCCAGCTCACCAGTCACGGGACAGGGGACCCTGAACACTGAAGCTTTCTTT. The encoded protein is CASSPVTGQGTLNTEAFF.

This clone was seen more than once but under ten times. This chain connects TRBV6-1 to TRBJ2-1, with TRBD2 identical over 14 bases. This CDR3 is built from 15 residues. J was trimmed by 15 bases and V by 4 bases; bases with no gene match: 11. Germline V lookup: CDR1 MNHNS, CDR2 SASEGT. CDR3 sequence (DNA): TGTGCCAGCAGTGCCCGACTAGCGGGGGGGCCTCAGGGGTTCTTC. As protein: CASSARLAGGPQGFF.

The J gene is TRBJ2-6, the V gene TRBV9; 7 positions match TRBD2. The CDR3 length is 17 residues. Germline V CDR1 and CDR2: SGDLS, YYNGEE. V lost 0 bases, J lost 0 bases, and 3 bases stayed unmatched. The chain's CDR3 is CASSVAGGSSGANVLTF. DNA of the CDR3: TGTGCCAGCAGCGTAGCGGGGGGAAGCTCTGGGGCCAACGTCCTGACTTTC.

The table lists this clone with a few counts. The chain couples TRBV5-1 to TRBJ2-1, with TRBD1 identical over 8 bases. CDR1 SGHRS and CDR2 YFSETQ come from the germline V gene. The V and J ends lost 5 bases and 0 bases, in that order; junction bases with no gene match: 7. The CDR3 is 16 amino acids. CDR3: CASSEGTGLSYNEQFF. For the CDR3, the DNA is TGCGCCAGCAGTGAAGGGACAGGTCTCTCCTACAATGAGCAGTTCTTC.

This chain uses TRBV14 with TRBJ2-2, with D perhaps matching TRBD1 (5 bases). CDR3 length: 16 residues. The germline V gene encodes CDR1 SGHDN and CDR2 FVKESK. Trimming removed 2 bases from V and 1 base from J, with 11 bases in between. DNA for the CDR3: TGTGCCAGCAGCCAATCAGCAGGGTGGAACACCGGGGAGCTGTTTTTT. It encodes CASSQSAGWNTGELFF.

The chain couples TRBV5-4 to TRBJ1-2, with 10 bases lining up with TRBD1. CDR3 length equals 15 residues. The germline gives CDR1 SGHNT, CDR2 YYREEE (reference sequence). J was trimmed by 5 bases and V by 0 bases; bases with no gene match: 4. The CDR3 spells CASSLGGQGFYGYTF. The DNA for the CDR3 is TGTGCCAGCAGCTTGGGGGGACAGGGGTTTTATGGCTACACCTTC.

This chain joins TRBV2 and TRBJ2-2; D is uncertain. CDR3 length: 16 amino acids. V was shortened by 7 bases and J by 1 base, with 16 bases between the two germline ends. The V gene's germline CDR1 is SNHLY and CDR2 FYNNEI. DNA for the CDR3: TGTGCCAGCACCGCCCCTGGGCCGGAGAACACCGGGGAGCTGTTTTTT. Amino acids: CASTAPGPENTGELFF. Full variable domain (rest looked up from reference TRBV2 and TRBJ2-2): EPEVTQTPSHQVTQMGQEVILRCVPISNHLYFYWYRQILGQKVEFLVSFYNNEISEKSEIFDDQFSVERPDGSNFTLKIRSTKLEDSAMYFCASTAPGPENTGELFFGEGSRLTVL.

V gene TRBV5-1 combines with J gene TRBJ1-2, with D tentatively TRBD1 (6 bases). Trimming shortened V by 3 bases and J by 3 bases, and 12 bases separated the two germline ends. The germline CDR1 and CDR2 sequences are SGHRS and YFSETQ. This CDR3 is built from 14 residues. CDR3 in DNA: TGCGCCAGCAGCTCCCCTGGGGGCCACTATGGCTACACCTTC. The encoded protein is CASSSPGGHYGYTF.

This clone was found a few times. This chain links TRBV9 with TRBJ1-6; D is undetermined. The germline V gene encodes CDR1 SGDLS and CDR2 YYNGEE. Trimming removed 0 bases at V and 6 bases at J, with 10 bases between. The CDR3 is 15 amino acids. The CDR3 region has the DNA TGTGCCAGCAGCGTAGGAACAGTTACTAATTCACCCCTCCACTTT. Translation gives CASSVGTVTNSPLHF.

The CDR3 reads CASSPGLAEETQYF. The CDR3 DNA reads TGCGCCAGCAGCCCCGGACTAGCGGAAGAGACCCAGTACTTC. This chain uses TRBV4-1 with TRBJ2-5, with TRBD2 matching 10 bases. CDR1 is MGHRA, CDR2 YSYEKL, per germline. This CDR3 contains 14 residues. Germline trimming cut 4 bases from V and 3 bases from J; bases unmatched to any gene: 2.

This chain connects TRBV19 to TRBJ1-1; 7 nucleotides match TRBD1. The germline V gene encodes CDR1 LNHDA and CDR2 SQIVND (reference sequence). The J segment lost 3 bases and the V segment lost 10 bases, leaving 8 bases of the junction unmatched. This CDR3 has 13 amino acids. The CDR3 DNA reads as TGTGCCACCCTCGACAGGGTACACACTGAAGCTTTCTTT. Its protein product is CATLDRVHTEAFF.

CDR3 DNA: TGTGCCAGCAGTAGCCCTGACAGGCTTGGTCAGCCCCAGCATTTT. Its protein is CASSSPDRLGQPQHF. The chain uses TRBV28 and TRBJ1-5; weak D call: TRBD1 (6 bases). From germline, CDR1 is MDHEN and CDR2 SYDVKM. Trimming left V 5 bases short and J 6 bases short, with 17 bases between. The CDR3 spans 15 residues.

The chain uses TRBV7-6 and TRBJ2-7; 8 bases align to TRBD1. The CDR3 is 15 amino acids. J was trimmed by 4 bases and V by 1 base; bases with no gene match: 6. Germline CDR1 is SGHVS and CDR2 is FNYEAQ. The CDR3 bases are TGTGCCAGCAGCTTAGGTCAGGGGGCGTATTACGAGCAGTACGTC. This codes for CASSLGQGAYYEQYV.

The chain couples TRBV5-4 to TRBJ2-2, with 7 nucleotides matching TRBD1. This CDR3 has 15 amino acids. Trimming removed 4 bases from V and 1 base from J; junction bases left unmatched: 4. The germline CDR1 and CDR2 sequences are SGHNT and YYREEE (reference sequence). The CDR3, as DNA: TGTGCCAGCAGCCTTGGGACAGTGAACACCGGGGAGCTGTTTTTT. This sequence encodes CASSLGTVNTGELFF. The full variable domain, in which reference TRBV5-4 and TRBJ2-2 provide the parts outside the CDR3, is ETGVTQSPTHLIKTRGQQVTLRCSSQSGHNTVSWYQQALGQGPQFIFQYYREEENGRGNFPPRFSGLQFPNYSSELNVNALELDDSALYLCASSLGTVNTGELFFGEGSRLTVL.

V and J are TRBV10-3 and TRBJ1-6; TRBD1 aligns across 7 bases. J was trimmed by 10 bases and V by 7 bases; bases with no gene match: 13. The CDR3 spans 15 residues. The V gene's germline CDR1 is ENHRY and CDR2 SYGVKD. The CDR3: CAIKGPDRAGSPLHF. In nucleotides, the CDR3 is TGTGCCATCAAGGGCCCCGACAGGGCGGGATCACCCCTCCACTTT.

This chain joins TRBV15 and TRBJ2-7; 8 nucleotides align to TRBD1. The CDR3 is 12 amino acids. Germline V gene sequence: CDR1 LNHNV, CDR2 YYDKDF (reference sequence). The CDR3 region is CATSRDRTGSDV. The CDR3 DNA reads TGTGCCACCAGCAGAGATCGGACAGGGTCGGACGTC.

To note about this clone: The junction differs from germline at one of its ends, possibly a read error. The rearrangement joins TRBV7-9 to TRBJ2-1; the D gene is possibly TRBD2 (5 bases). This CDR3 spans 14 amino acids. The germline V gene has CDR1 SEHNR and CDR2 FQNEAQ (reference sequence). In nucleotides, the CDR3 is TGTTCCAGCAGCGGTGGGAGCTCCTACAATGAGCAGTTCTTC. This encodes CSSSGGSSYNEQFF.

The gene calls are TRBV5-4 and TRBJ1-2, with D perhaps TRBD1 (5 bases). The ends were cut back, 0 bases at V and 6 bases at J, with 15 bases in the middle. The CDR3 covers 15 residues. The germline gives CDR1 SGHNT, CDR2 YYREEE (reference sequence). CDR3 DNA: TGTGCCAGCAGCTTGGGAGTGGGGCTTCCACATGGCTACACCTTC. The encoded protein is CASSLGVGLPHGYTF.

The chain recombines TRBV15 with TRBJ1-1; D unresolved. Trimming shortened V by 0 bases and J by 1 base, and 9 bases separated the two germline ends. The CDR3 covers 15 residues. CDR1 and CDR2 from the germline V gene are LNHNV and YYDKDF (reference sequence). The CDR3 loop is CATSRDLVTNTEAFF. DNA of the CDR3: TGTGCCACCAGCAGAGATCTAGTGACGAACACTGAAGCTTTCTTT.

The rearrangement uses TRBV11-2 and TRBJ2-7; D is unclear. The V and J ends lost 1 base and 7 bases respectively, with 20 bases between them. Germline values: CDR1 SGHAT, CDR2 FQNNGV. The CDR3 spans 16 residues. CDR3 protein: CASSLGRGIRPGEQYV. Written as DNA, the CDR3 is TGTGCCAGCAGCTTAGGAAGAGGAATCCGCCCCGGGGAGCAGTACGTC.